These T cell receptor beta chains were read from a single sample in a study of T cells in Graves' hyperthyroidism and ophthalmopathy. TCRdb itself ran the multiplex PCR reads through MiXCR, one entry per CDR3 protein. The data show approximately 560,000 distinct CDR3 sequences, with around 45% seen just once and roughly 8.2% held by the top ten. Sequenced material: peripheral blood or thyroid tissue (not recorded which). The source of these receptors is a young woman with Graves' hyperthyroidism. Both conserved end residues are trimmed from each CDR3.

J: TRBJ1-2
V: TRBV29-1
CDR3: SVAGTAFYYGYT

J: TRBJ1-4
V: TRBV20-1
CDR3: SATGTAFNEKLF

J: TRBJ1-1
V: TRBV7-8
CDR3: ASSLGGLFTEAF

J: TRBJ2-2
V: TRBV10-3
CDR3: AIRGLADVPNTGELF

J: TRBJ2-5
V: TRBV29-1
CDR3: SVDVGREGSSETQY

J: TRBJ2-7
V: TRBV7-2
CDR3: ASSLPGLAGHEQY

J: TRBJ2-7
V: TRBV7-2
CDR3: ASSLADRGFYEQY

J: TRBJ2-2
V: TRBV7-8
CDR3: ASSHPISVGELF

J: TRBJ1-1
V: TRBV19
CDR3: ASSPSEAGAF

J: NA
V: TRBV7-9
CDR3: ASSLASLAGEQF

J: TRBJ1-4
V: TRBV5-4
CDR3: ASSWDRGEKLF

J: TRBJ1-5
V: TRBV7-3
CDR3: ASSLDITSKPQH

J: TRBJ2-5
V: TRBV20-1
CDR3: SAREGTAQETQY

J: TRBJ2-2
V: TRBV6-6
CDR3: ASRSFGELF

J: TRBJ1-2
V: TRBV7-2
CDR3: ASSRDGTGYGYT

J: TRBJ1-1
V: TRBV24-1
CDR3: ASSVLGQRNTEAF

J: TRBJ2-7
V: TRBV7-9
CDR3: ASSLGSGPGQY

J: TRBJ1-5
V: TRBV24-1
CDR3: ATSPGTSNQPQH

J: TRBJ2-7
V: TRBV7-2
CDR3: ASSLGGSRYEQY

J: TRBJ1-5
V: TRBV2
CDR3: ASSGPATFNQPQH

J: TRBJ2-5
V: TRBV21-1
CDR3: ASSTLAGRDQETQY

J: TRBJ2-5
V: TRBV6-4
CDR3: ASSVQGTSVQETQY

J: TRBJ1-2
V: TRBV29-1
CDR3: SGRTEYGYT

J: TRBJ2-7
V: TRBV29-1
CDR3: SVRHAGVSSYEQY

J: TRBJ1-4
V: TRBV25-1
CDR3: ATGPNEKLF

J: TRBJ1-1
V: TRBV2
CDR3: ASSLDRGRSTEAF

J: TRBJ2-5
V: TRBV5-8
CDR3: ASSSDRGDLETQY

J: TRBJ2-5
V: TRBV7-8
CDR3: ASSSGRRTQETQY

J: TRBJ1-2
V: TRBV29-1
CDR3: SVDDRGTYGYT

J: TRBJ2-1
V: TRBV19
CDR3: ASSIGYNEQF

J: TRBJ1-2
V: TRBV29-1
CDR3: AWSTGGQGYT

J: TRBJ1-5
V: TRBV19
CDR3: ASSARGGSQPQH

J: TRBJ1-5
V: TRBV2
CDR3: ASSDLGVSNQPQH

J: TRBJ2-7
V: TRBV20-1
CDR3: SARMTSRGSYEQY

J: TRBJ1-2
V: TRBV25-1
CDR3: ASRTTGGTYGYT

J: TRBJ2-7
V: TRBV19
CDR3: ATQKGDYPNEQY

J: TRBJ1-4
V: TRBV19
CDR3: ASSTQSRDRDEEKLF